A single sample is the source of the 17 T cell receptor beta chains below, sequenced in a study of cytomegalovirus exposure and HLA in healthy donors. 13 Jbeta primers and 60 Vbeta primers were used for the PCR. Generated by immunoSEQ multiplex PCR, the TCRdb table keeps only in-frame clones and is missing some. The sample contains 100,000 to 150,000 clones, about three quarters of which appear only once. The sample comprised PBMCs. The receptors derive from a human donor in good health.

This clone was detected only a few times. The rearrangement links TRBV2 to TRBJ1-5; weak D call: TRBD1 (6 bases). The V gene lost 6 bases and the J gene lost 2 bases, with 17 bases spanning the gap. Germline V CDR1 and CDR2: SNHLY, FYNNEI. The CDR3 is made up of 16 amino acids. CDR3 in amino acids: CASSKGVTGRNQPQHF. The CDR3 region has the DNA TGTGCCAGCAGCAAAGGAGTAACAGGGCGCAATCAGCCCCAGCATTTT.

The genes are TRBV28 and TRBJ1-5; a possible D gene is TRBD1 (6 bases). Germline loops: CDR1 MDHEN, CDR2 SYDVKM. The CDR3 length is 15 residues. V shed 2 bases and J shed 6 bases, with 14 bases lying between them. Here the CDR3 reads CASSLNRGAGQPQHF. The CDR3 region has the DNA TGTGCCAGCAGTTTAAATCGGGGGGCAGGTCAGCCCCAGCATTTT.

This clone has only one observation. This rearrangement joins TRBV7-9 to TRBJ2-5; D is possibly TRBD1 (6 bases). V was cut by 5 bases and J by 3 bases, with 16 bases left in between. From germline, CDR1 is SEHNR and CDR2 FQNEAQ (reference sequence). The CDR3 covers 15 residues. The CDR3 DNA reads TGTGCCAGCAGCCCCACTGGGACAATCAAAGAGACCCAGTACTTC. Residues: CASSPTGTIKETQYF.

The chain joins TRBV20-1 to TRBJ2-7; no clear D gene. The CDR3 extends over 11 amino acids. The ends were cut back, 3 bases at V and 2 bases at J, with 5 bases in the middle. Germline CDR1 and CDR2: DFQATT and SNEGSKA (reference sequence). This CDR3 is CSASPTYEQYF. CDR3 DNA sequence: TGCAGTGCTAGCCCCACCTACGAGCAGTACTTC.

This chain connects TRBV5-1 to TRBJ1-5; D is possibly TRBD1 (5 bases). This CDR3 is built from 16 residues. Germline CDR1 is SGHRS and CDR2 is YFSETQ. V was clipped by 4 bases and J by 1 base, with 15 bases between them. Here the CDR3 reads CASSEGGALSNQPQHF. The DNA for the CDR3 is TGCGCCAGCAGCGAGGGCGGGGCCCTGAGCAATCAGCCCCAGCATTTT.

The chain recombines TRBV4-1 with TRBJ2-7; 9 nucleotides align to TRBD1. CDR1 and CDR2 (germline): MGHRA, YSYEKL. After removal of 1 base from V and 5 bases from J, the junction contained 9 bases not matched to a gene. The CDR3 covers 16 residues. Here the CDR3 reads CASSQVTGTGPNEQYF. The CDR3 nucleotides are TGCGCCAGCAGCCAAGTTACGGGGACAGGGCCCAACGAGCAGTACTTC.

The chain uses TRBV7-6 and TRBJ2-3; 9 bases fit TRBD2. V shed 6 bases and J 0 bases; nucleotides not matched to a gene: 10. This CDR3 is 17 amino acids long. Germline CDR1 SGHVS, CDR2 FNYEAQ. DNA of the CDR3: TGTGCCAGCAGTCCGATGCGGGGGGGCGAGAGCACAGATACGCAGTATTTT. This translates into CASSPMRGGESTDTQYF.

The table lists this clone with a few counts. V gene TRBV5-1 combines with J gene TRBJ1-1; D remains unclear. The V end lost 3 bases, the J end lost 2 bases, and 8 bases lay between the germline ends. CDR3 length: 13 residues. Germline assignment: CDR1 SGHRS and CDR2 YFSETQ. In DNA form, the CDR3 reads TGCGCCAGCAGCTCGGAGATTAACACTGAAGCTTTCTTT. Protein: CASSSEINTEAFF.

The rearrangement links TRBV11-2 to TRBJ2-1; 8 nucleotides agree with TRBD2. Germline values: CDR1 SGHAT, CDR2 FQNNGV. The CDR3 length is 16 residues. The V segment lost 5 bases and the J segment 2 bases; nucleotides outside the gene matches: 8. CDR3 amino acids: CASSRSVGGAYNEQFF. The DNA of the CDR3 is TGTGCCAGCAGCCGCTCCGTCGGGGGGGCCTACAATGAGCAGTTCTTC.

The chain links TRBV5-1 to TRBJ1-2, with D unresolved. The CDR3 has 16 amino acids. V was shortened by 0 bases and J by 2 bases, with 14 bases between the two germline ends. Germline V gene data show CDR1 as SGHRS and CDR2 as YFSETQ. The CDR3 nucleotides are TGCGCCAGCAGCTTGGCCAACGGTGTGCAAAACTATGGCTACACCTTC. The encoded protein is CASSLANGVQNYGYTF.

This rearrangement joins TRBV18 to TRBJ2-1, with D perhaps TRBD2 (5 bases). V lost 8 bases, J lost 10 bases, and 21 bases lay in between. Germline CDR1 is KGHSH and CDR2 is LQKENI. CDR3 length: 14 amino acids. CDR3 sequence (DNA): TGTGCCAGCCATGAGAGCGGACGCCACCACGAGCAGTTCTTC. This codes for CASHESGRHHEQFF. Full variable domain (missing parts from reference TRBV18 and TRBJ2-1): NAGVMQNPRHLVRRRGQEARLRCSPMKGHSHVYWYRQLPEEGLKFMVYLQKENIIDESGMPKERFSAEFPKEGPSILRIQQVVRGDSAAYFCASHESGRHHEQFFGPGTRLTVL.

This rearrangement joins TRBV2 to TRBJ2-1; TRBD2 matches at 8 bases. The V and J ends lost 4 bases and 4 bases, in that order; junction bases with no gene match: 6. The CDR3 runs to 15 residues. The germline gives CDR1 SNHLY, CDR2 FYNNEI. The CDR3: CASSVRGVTYNEQFF. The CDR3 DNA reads TGTGCCAGCAGTGTGCGGGGGGTGACTTACAATGAGCAGTTCTTC.

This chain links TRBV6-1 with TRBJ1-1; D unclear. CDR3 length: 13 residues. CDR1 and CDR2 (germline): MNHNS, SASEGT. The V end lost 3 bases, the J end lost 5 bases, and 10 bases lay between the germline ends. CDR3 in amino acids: CASSDVGGTEAFF. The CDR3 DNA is TGTGCCAGCAGTGACGTAGGCGGGACTGAAGCTTTCTTT.

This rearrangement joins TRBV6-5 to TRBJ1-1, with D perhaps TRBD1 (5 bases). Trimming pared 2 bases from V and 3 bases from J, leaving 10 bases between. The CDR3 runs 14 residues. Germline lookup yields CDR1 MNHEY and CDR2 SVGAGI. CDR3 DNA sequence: TGTGCCAGCAGTTACGGCAGGGATGACACTGAAGCTTTCTTT. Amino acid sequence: CASSYGRDDTEAFF.

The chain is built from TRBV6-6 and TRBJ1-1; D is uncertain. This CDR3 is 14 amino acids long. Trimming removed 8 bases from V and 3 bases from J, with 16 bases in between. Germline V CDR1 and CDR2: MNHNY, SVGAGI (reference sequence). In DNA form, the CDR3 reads TGTGCCAGCCTTGGTCAGGTTTTCCACACTGAAGCTTTCTTT. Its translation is CASLGQVFHTEAFF.

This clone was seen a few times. CDR3 in amino acids: CATSRDLGAAYTEAFF. Here the CDR3 DNA reads TGTGCCACCAGCAGAGATCTTGGGGCGGCGTACACTGAAGCTTTCTTT. J is TRBJ1-1 and V is TRBV15; TRBD1 might be the D (5 bases). CDR1 is LNHNV and CDR2 is YYDKDF in the germline V gene (reference sequence). V shed 0 bases and J shed 3 bases, with 14 bases lying between them. The CDR3 has 16 amino acids. Variable domain in full (rest from reference TRBV15 and TRBJ1-1): DAMVIQNPRYQVTQFGKPVTLSCSQTLNHNVMYWYQQKSSQAPKLLFHYYDKDFNNEADTPDNFQSRRPNTSFCFLDIRSPGLGDTAMYLCATSRDLGAAYTEAFFGQGTRLTVV.

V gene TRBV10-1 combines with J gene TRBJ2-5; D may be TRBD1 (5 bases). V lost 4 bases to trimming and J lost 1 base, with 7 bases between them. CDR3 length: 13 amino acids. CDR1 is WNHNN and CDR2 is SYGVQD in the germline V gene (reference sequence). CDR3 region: CASSGQTQETQYF. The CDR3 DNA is TGCGCCAGCAGTGGACAGACCCAAGAGACCCAGTACTTC.